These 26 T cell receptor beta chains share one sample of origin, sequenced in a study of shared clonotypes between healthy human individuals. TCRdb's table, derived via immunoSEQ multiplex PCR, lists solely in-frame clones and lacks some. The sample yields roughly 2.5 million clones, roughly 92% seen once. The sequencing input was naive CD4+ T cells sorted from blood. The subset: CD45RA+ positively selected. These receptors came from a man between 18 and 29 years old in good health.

The CDR3 DNA is TGTGCCAGCAGTTGGGGCGTCCAAGAGACCCAGTACTTC. Translation gives CASSWGVQETQYF. V usage is TRBV5-6 and J usage is TRBJ2-5; D is possibly TRBD1 (5 bases). Germline V gene sequence: CDR1 SGHDT, CDR2 YYEEEE. V lost 5 bases, J lost 1 base, and 9 bases lay in between. The CDR3 length is 13 residues.

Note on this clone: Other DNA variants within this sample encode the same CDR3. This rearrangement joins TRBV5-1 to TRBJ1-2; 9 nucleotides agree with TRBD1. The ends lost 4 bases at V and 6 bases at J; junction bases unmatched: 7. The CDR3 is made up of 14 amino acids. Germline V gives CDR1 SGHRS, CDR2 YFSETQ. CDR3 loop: CASSVTGGEDGYTF. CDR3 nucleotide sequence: TGCGCCAGCAGCGTCACAGGGGGCGAGGATGGCTACACCTTC.

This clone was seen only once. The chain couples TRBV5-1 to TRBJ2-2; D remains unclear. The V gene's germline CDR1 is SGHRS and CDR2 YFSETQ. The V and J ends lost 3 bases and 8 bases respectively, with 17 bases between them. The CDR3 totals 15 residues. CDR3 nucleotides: TGCGCCAGCAGCTATGAGGCACAACGGGCGGGGGAGCTGTTTTTT. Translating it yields CASSYEAQRAGELFF.

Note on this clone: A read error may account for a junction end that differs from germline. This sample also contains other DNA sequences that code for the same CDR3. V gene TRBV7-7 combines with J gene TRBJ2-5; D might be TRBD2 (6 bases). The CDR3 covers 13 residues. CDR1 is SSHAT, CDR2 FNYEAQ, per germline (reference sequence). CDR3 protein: CASSFGGSETQYF. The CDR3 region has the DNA TGTGCTAGCAGCTTTGGGGGGTCGGAGACCCAGTACTTC.

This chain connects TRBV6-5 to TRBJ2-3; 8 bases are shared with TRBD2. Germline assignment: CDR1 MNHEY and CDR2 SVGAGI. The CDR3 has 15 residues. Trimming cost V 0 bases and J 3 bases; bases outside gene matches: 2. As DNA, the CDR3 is TGTGCCAGCAGTTACTCGTCTAGCGGGACAGATACGCAGTATTTT. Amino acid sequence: CASSYSSSGTDTQYF.

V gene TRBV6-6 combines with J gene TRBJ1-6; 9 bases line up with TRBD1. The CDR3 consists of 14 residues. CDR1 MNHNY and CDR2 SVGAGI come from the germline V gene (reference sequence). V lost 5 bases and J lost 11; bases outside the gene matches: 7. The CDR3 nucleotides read TGTGCCAGCAGTCTAGGGACAGGGTTGCCACCCCTCCACTTT. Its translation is CASSLGTGLPPLHF.

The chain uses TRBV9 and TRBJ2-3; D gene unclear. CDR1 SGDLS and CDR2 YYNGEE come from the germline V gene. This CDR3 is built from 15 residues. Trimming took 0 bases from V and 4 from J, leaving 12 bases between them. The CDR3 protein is CASSVGNSAADTQYF. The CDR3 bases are TGTGCCAGCAGCGTAGGAAATTCCGCCGCAGATACGCAGTATTTT.

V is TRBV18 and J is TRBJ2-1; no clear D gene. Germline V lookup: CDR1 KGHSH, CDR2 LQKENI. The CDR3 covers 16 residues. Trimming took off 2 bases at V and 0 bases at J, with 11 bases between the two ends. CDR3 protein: CASSPGVPSSYNEQFF. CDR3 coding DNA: TGTGCCAGCTCACCAGGGGTCCCCAGCTCCTACAATGAGCAGTTCTTC.

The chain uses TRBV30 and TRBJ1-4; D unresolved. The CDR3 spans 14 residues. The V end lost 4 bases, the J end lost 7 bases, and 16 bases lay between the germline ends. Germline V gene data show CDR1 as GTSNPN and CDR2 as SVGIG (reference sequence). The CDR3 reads CAWTSGIAREKLFF. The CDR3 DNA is TGTGCCTGGACCTCCGGGATCGCCCGTGAAAAACTGTTTTTT.

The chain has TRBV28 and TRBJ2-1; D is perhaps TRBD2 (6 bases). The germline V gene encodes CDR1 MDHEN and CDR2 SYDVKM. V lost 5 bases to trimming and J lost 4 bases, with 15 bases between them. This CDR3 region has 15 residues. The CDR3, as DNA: TGTGCCAGCAGTATCGGGACTGAATGGTACAATGAGCAGTTCTTC. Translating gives CASSIGTEWYNEQFF.

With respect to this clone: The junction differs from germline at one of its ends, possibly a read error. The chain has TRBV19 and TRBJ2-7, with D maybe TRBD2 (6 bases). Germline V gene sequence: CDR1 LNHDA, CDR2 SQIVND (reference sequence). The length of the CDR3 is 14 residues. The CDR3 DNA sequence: TGCGCACCGCGGGACGCCAGGTCCTTCTACGAGCAGTACTTC. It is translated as CAPRDARSFYEQYF. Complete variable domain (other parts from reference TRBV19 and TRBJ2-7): DGGITQSPKYLFRKEGQNVTLSCEQNLNHDAMYWYRQDPGQGLRLIYYSQIVNDFQKGDIAEGYSVSREKKESFPLTVTSAQKNPTAFYLCAPRDARSFYEQYFGPGTRLTVT.

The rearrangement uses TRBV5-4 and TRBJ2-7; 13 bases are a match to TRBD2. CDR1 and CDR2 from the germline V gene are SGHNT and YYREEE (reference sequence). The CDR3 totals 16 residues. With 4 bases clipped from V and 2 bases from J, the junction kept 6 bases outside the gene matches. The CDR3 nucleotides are TGTGCCAGCAGCCCACGGACTAGCGGGGGCACCTACGAGCAGTACTTC. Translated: CASSPRTSGGTYEQYF.

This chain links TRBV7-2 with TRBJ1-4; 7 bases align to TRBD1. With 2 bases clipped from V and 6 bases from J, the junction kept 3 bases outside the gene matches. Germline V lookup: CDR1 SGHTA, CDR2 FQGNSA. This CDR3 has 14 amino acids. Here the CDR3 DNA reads TGTGCCAGCAGCTTAAGGGGGCAGGATGAAAAACTGTTTTTT. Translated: CASSLRGQDEKLFF. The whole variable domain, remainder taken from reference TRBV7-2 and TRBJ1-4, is GAGVSQSPSNKVTEKGKDVELRCDPISGHTALYWYRQSLGQGLEFLIYFQGNSAPDKSGLPSDRFSAERTGGSVSTLTIQRTQQEDSAVYLCASSLRGQDEKLFFGSGTQLSVL.

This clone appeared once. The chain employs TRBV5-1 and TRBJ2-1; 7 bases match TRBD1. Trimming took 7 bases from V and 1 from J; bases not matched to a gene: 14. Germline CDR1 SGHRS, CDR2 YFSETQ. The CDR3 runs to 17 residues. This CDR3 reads CASGFRQGSRSYNEQFF. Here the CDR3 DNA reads TGCGCCAGCGGATTCCGACAGGGATCGAGATCCTACAATGAGCAGTTCTTC.

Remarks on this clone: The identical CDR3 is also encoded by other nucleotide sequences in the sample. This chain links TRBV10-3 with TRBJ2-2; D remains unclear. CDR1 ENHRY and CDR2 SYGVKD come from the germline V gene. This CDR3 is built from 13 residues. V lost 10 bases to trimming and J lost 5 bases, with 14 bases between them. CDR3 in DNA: TGTGCCACCACGACTGCTGCTACCGGGGAGCTGTTTTTT. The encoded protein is CATTTAATGELFF.

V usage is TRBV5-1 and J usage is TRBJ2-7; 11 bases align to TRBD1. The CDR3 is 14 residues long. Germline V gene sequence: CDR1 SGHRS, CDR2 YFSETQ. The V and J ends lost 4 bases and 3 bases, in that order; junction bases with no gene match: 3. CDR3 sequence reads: CASSRGQGVYEQYF. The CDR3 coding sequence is TGCGCCAGCAGCAGGGGACAGGGGGTCTACGAGCAGTACTTC.

As DNA, the CDR3 is TGTGCCAGCAGCAAATACGATATTCCCCGGACAGGTGGTGTCGCCTTGGACGAGCAGTACTTC. Translating gives CASSKYDIPRTGGVALDEQYF. The V gene is TRBV21-1, the J gene TRBJ2-7; the table names TRBD1, a call not compared with the DNA. TRBV21-1 is described as a pseudogene. The CDR3 is 21 amino acids.

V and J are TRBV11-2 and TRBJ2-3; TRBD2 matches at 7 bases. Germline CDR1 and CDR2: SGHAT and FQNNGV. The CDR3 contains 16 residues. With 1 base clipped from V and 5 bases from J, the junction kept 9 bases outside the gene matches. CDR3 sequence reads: CASSLGMGGPVDTQYF. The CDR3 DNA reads TGTGCCAGCAGCTTAGGGATGGGAGGGCCGGTAGATACGCAGTATTTT.

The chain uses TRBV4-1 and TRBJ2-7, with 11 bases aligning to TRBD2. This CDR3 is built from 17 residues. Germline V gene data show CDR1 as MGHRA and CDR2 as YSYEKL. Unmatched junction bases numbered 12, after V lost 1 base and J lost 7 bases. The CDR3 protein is CASSQGEGLADSREQYF. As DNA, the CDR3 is TGCGCCAGCAGCCAAGGCGAGGGACTAGCGGACTCTAGGGAGCAGTACTTC.

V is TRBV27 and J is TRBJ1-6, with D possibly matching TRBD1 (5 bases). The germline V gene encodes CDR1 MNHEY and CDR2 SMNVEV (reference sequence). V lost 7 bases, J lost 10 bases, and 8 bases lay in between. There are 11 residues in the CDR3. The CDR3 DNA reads TGTGCCAGCACTTGGGACTCACCCCTCCACTTT. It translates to CASTWDSPLHF.

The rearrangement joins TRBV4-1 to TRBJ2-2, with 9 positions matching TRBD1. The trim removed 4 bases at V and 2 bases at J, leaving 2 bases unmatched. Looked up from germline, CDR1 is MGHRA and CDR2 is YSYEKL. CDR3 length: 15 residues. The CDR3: CASSRGQGNTGELFF. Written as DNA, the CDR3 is TGCGCCAGCAGCCGGGGACAGGGAAACACCGGGGAGCTGTTTTTT.

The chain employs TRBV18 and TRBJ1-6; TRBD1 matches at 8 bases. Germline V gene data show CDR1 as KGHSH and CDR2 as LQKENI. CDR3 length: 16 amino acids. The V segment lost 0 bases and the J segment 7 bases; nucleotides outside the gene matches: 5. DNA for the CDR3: TGTGCCAGCTCACCACCGGACAGGGCTCTCAATTCACCCCTCCACTTT. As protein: CASSPPDRALNSPLHF.

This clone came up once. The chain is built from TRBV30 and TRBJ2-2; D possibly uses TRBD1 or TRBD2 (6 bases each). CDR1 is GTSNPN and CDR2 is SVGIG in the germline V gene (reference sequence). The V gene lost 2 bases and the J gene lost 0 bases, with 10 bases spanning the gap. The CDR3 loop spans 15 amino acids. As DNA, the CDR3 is TGTGCCTGGAGTAAGGGGGGCGCGAACACCGGGGAGCTGTTTTTT. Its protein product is CAWSKGGANTGELFF.

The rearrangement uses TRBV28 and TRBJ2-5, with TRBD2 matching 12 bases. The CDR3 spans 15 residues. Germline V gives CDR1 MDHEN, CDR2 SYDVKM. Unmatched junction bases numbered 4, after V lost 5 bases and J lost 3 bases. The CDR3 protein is CASSPTSGGKETQYF. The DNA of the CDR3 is TGTGCCAGCAGTCCGACTAGCGGGGGAAAAGAGACCCAGTACTTC.

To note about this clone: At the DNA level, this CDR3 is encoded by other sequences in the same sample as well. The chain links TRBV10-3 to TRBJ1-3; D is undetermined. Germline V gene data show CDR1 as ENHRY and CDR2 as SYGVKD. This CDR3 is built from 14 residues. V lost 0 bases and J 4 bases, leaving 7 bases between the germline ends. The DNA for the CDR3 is TGTGCCATCAGTGAGTCGACGGGGGGAAACACCATATATTTT. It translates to CAISESTGGNTIYF.

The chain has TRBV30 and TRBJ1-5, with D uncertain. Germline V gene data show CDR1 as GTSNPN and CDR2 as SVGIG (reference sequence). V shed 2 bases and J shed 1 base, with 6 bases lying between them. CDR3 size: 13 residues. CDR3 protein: CAWSMGSNQPQHF. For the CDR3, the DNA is TGTGCCTGGAGTATGGGGAGCAATCAGCCCCAGCATTTT.